The next 18 T cell receptor beta chains were all read from a single sample in a study of shared clonotypes between healthy human individuals. Clones were read by immunoSEQ multiplex PCR, and TCRdb kept only the in-frame ones, dropping some. The sample yields just under 350,000 clones, about 73% seen once. Sequenced: memory CD4+ T cells sorted from blood. Subset here: CD45RA-negative fraction. These receptors all come from a man aged 30-40 years in good health.

CDR3 nucleotides: TGTGCCAGCAGTGACGTAGGAGGGGACTATGGCTACACCTTC. Protein: CASSDVGGDYGYTF. V and J are TRBV25-1 and TRBJ1-2, with a tentative D call TRBD1 (5 bases). V was shortened by 3 bases and J by 3 bases, with 11 bases between the two germline ends. Germline loops: CDR1 MGHDK, CDR2 SYGVNS. CDR3 size: 14 residues.

This sequence joins TRBV4-2 and TRBJ1-3, with D possibly TRBD1 on 5 matching bases. This CDR3 spans 15 amino acids. CDR1 and CDR2 from the germline V gene are LGHNA and YNFKEQ. Trimming left V 3 bases short and J 0 bases short, with 9 bases between. The CDR3 reads CASSQTESSGNTIYF. CDR3 DNA sequence: TGTGCCAGCAGCCAGACAGAAAGCTCTGGAAACACCATATATTTT.

This clone was seen more than once but under ten times. The chain employs TRBV2 and TRBJ2-5; perhaps TRBD1 as D (5 bases). CDR3 length: 15 amino acids. V lost 8 bases to trimming and J lost 1 base, with 17 bases between them. Germline V gene lookup returns CDR1 SNHLY and CDR2 FYNNEI. The CDR3 DNA reads as TGTGCCAGCTCCCGGACACCCATCATCCAAGAGACCCAGTACTTC. This gives the protein CASSRTPIIQETQYF.

The chain employs TRBV5-6 and TRBJ1-1; D not resolved. Trimming took 4 bases from V and 1 from J, leaving 5 bases between them. The CDR3 extends over 12 amino acids. The germline V gene has CDR1 SGHDT and CDR2 YYEEEE. CDR3 sequence: CASSPQNTEAFF. The DNA of the CDR3 is TGTGCCAGCAGCCCCCAGAACACTGAAGCTTTCTTT.

This clone was observed at least ten times. J is TRBJ1-5 and V is TRBV6-5; D not resolved. With 0 bases removed from V and 10 bases from J, the gap between germline ends came to 16 bases. The CDR3 consists of 15 residues. CDR1 and CDR2 from the germline V gene are MNHEY and SVGAGI. The CDR3 sequence: CASSYSGPGVGPQHF. CDR3 nucleotides: TGTGCCAGCAGTTACTCTGGACCGGGAGTTGGACCCCAGCATTTT.

This CDR3 reads CASSPTGTISYEQYF. The CDR3 DNA reads TGTGCCAGCAGTCCGACCGGGACAATCTCCTACGAGCAGTACTTC. The genes are TRBV27 and TRBJ2-7, with D maybe TRBD1 (6 bases). This CDR3 has 15 residues. V was cut by 5 bases and J by 0 bases, with 14 bases left in between. CDR1 MNHEY and CDR2 SMNVEV come from the germline V gene (reference sequence).

J is TRBJ2-1 and V is TRBV5-4; tentatively, D is TRBD1 (5 bases). V dropped 3 bases and J dropped 4 bases, with 26 bases sitting between them. Germline V gene lookup returns CDR1 SGHNT and CDR2 YYREEE (reference sequence). This CDR3 contains 19 residues. Here the CDR3 reads CASSSDQMITGPSYNEQFF. The CDR3, as DNA: TGTGCCAGCAGCTCGGATCAAATGATTACAGGTCCGTCTTACAATGAGCAGTTCTTC.

The CDR3 DNA follows: TGCGCCAGCAGCCAGTTATCGGTCAAACAGGGGTTTAACTCTGGGGCCAACGTCCTGACTTTC. Translation: CASSQLSVKQGFNSGANVLTF. This chain links TRBV5-1 with TRBJ2-6; 7 nucleotides line up with TRBD1. The junction had 19 bases not matched to a gene; V was cut back by 4 bases and J by 0 bases. In germline, CDR1 is SGHRS, CDR2 YFSETQ. There are 21 residues in the CDR3.

The chain carries TRBV6-5 and TRBJ2-1; the D is unclear. Germline loops: CDR1 MNHEY, CDR2 SVGAGI. The V and J ends lost 4 bases and 2 bases respectively, with 9 bases between them. The CDR3 has 14 residues. CDR3 protein: CASSSDWPYNEQFF. CDR3 sequence (DNA): TGTGCCAGCAGTTCCGACTGGCCCTACAATGAGCAGTTCTTC.

As concerns this clone: This likely stems from a read error, as it lies one base from a far larger clone. The chain couples TRBV5-6 to TRBJ2-3; TRBD1 matches 8 bases. The length of the CDR3 is 14 residues. From germline, CDR1 is SGHDT and CDR2 YYEEEE. The V gene end was trimmed by 3 bases and the J gene end by 1 base; junction bases not matched to a gene: 1. CDR3 in DNA: TGTGCCAGCAGCTCGGGACAGGGCACAGATACGCAGTATTTT. It translates to CASSSGQGTDTQYF.

The rearrangement joins TRBV2 to TRBJ1-1, with D possibly TRBD1 on 5 matching bases. Trimming removed 0 bases at V and 7 bases at J, with 9 bases between. Germline V gene lookup returns CDR1 SNHLY and CDR2 FYNNEI. This CDR3 comprises 13 residues. This CDR3 reads CASSEAQEGEAFF. DNA of the CDR3: TGTGCCAGCAGTGAAGCACAGGAGGGTGAAGCTTTCTTT.

The chain carries TRBV19 and TRBJ2-3; D unclear. CDR3 length: 14 residues. Deletions cut 7 bases from V and 0 bases from J, with 11 bases between. CDR1 is LNHDA and CDR2 is SQIVND in the germline V gene (reference sequence). CDR3 nucleotide sequence: TGTGCCAGTAATACAGAGCTTAGCACAGATACGCAGTATTTT. Translation: CASNTELSTDTQYF.

A few counts support this clone. The gene calls are TRBV28 and TRBJ1-1; D gene ambiguous. In germline, CDR1 is MDHEN, CDR2 SYDVKM. V was cut by 9 bases and J by 0 bases, with 8 bases left in between. The CDR3 loop spans 12 amino acids. The CDR3 nucleotides read TGTGCCAGTGACTCTATGAACACTGAAGCTTTCTTT. Its protein is CASDSMNTEAFF.

V usage is TRBV5-1 and J usage is TRBJ2-2, with 9 bases lining up with TRBD1. CDR1 SGHRS and CDR2 YFSETQ come from the germline V gene. Trimming cost V 4 bases and J 1 base; bases outside gene matches: 5. The CDR3 spans 16 residues. The DNA for the CDR3 is TGCGCCAGCAGCGAAACGGGACAGGGGAACACCGGGGAGCTGTTTTTT. Translating gives CASSETGQGNTGELFF.

V gene TRBV18 combines with J gene TRBJ2-1; 9 bases line up with TRBD1. Looked up from germline, CDR1 is KGHSH and CDR2 is LQKENI. The V segment lost 6 bases and the J segment 7 bases; nucleotides outside the gene matches: 10. The length of the CDR3 is 15 residues. CDR3 nucleotide sequence: TGTGCCAGCTCCTACGGACAGGGGACGGGGAATGAGCAGTTCTTC. Its translation is CASSYGQGTGNEQFF.

The V gene is TRBV27, the J gene TRBJ2-7, with 11 bases identical to TRBD2. This CDR3 region has 17 residues. Germline V lookup: CDR1 MNHEY, CDR2 SMNVEV (reference sequence). Germline trimming cut 4 bases from V and 4 bases from J; bases unmatched to any gene: 12. The CDR3 bases are TGTGCCAGCAGTTCTCGGGGGACTAGCGGAACAATTTACGAGCAGTACTTC. This translates into CASSSRGTSGTIYEQYF.

This chain connects TRBV25-1 to TRBJ1-2; TRBD1 is a possible D gene (5 bases). Trimming removed 6 bases at V and 0 bases at J, with 11 bases between. Germline CDR1 is MGHDK and CDR2 is SYGVNS. The CDR3 totals 14 residues. CDR3 in amino acids: CASRPGRSNYGYTF. CDR3 sequence (DNA): TGTGCCAGCAGACCGGGACGTTCTAACTATGGCTACACCTTC.

This clone has more than one count but fewer than ten. The chain is built from TRBV21-1 and TRBJ2-5; the D call TRBD2 from the table was never checked on the DNA. TRBV21-1 is recorded as a pseudogene. This CDR3 is built from 16 residues. The DNA of the CDR3 is TGTGCCAGCAGCATCCTAGCGGGAGTCCCTGGAGAGACCCAGTACTTC. The encoded protein is CASSILAGVPGETQYF.